This TCR beta chain was sequenced in a study of cytomegalovirus exposure and HLA in healthy donors. General observations from the study: The study reported that TCR beta sequences accurately predicted HLA-A and HLA-B alleles in most subjects. Across donors, sequencing depth was assumed by presence/absence analyses to be roughly uniform. In vitro work confirmed that a few CMV-associated chains recognize CMV antigens.

Donors showed nominal health when sampled, although they likely had unrecorded immune exposures. Primers: 60 Vbeta forward and 13 Jbeta reverse. Using immunoSEQ multiplex PCR, the repertoire was profiled, and TCRdb retains in-frame clones only, with some absent. The sample comprises 200,000 or so clones, roughly 70% of which are singletons, and about 2.5% rests with the top ten. This CDR3 region has 15 residues. Germline lookup yields CDR1 SGHTA and CDR2 FQGNSA. Trimming cost V 5 bases and J 3 bases; bases outside gene matches: 7. A note on this clone: Its antigen remains unknown.

Sequenced material: PBMCs. The chain employs TRBV7-2 and TRBJ2-7; 10 positions agree with TRBD2. This TCR came from a man in his forties in good health and CMV-seropositive. The CDR3 protein is CASSTSGGGYYEQYF. For the CDR3, the DNA is TGTGCCAGCAGCACCAGCGGGGGGGGATACTACGAGCAGTACTTC.